These T cell receptor beta chains were read from a single sample in a study of blood T cell repertoires in COVID-19. This table comes from immunoSEQ multiplex PCR, and its TCRdb copy is limited to in-frame clones, with some not included. The sample contains tens of thousands of clones, about 90% of which appear only once. Sequencing was performed on peripheral blood. These receptors were taken from a human donor with active COVID-19. The donor label of this sample is uncertain. Each CDR3 is given with its conserved first and last residue. Fields, in order: CDR3 length, J gene, V gene, CDR3 protein.

16 | TRBJ1-1 | TRBV7-9 | CASSLVEGARNTEAFF
14 | TRBJ2-4 | TRBV2 | CASSESRTGGFQYF
15 | TRBJ2-3 | TRBV28 | CASKELAEVTDTQYF
13 | TRBJ1-1 | TRBV5-1 | CASQGQTNTEAFF
14 | TRBJ1-2 | TRBV3-1/TRBV3-2 | CASSQEAGLSGYTF
13 | TRBJ2-1 | TRBV28 | CASSLLPPNEQFF
16 | TRBJ2-1 | TRBV11-3 | CASSRASGSGDNEQFF
15 | TRBJ1-5 | TRBV7-2 | CASSSAPGEDQPQHF
16 | TRBJ2-7 | TRBV6-5 | CASSYSSAGGTYEQYF
12 | TRBJ1-6 | TRBV7-2 | CASSHSNSPLHF
15 | TRBJ2-3 | TRBV5-4 | CASRIMTSGRLGQYF
13 | TRBJ1-1 | TRBV5-1 | CASSLPMSTEAFF